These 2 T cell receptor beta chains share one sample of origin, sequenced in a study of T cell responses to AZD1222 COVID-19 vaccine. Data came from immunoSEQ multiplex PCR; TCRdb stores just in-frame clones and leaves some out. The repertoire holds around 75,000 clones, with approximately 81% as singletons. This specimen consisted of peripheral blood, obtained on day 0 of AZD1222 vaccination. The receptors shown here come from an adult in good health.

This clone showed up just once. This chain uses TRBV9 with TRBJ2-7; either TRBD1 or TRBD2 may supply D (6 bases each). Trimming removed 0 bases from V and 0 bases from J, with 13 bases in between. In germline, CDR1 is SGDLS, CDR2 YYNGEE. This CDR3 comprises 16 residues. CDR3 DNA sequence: TGTGCCAGCAGCGTAGGCGAGGGGGGCCTCTCCTACGAGCAGTACTTC. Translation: CASSVGEGGLSYEQYF.

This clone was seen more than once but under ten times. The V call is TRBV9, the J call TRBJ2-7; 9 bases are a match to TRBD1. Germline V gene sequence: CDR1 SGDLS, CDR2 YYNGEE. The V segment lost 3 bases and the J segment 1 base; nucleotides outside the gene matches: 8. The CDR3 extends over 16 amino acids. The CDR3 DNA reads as TGTGCCAGCAGCGCCGGACAGGGGATCATGTCCTACGAGCAGTACTTC. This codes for CASSAGQGIMSYEQYF.